This T cell receptor beta chain appears in the sequencing data of a study of T cell repertoires in cytomegalovirus infection (dated by TCRdb to about 2019). Background on the whole study: Alongside well-studied HLA-B-restricted epitopes, the peptide stimulations were aimed at recently identified HLA-C-restricted CMV epitopes, whose presentation resists viral immunomodulation. Donor HLA type was relevant to the analysis, as public TCR beta signatures indicated carriage of CMV infection together with the matching HLA type.

Study-level results and caveats: The ex vivo response was dominated by HLA-C-restricted CMV-specific TCR beta clonotypes, and the single most frequent clonotype in two of eight donors was supplied by these HLA-C-restricted clonotypes. Cumulative frequency of public TCR beta family members discriminated carriers of CMV infection plus the relevant HLA type in this cohort and an independent 352-donor cohort.

The treatment or condition tag for this specimen amounts to: in vitro stimulation with specific CMV peptide epitopes to enrich CMV-specific T cells. This clonotype was detected only a few times. The antigen this receptor binds is unknown. One base away there is no much larger clone; base qualities are not given. The sequencing machine was an Illumina HiSeq 1500. The public reads were reanalyzed by TCRdb: fastp trimming at Q25, MiXCR alignment, in-frame beta chains only. Under each unique CDR3 protein, matching rows form one entry showing the most common genes and DNA. The sample table contains under 350,000 distinct CDR3 sequences; only one count was recorded for around 20% of them. Of the sample, roughly a fifth falls within the top ten clones. CDR1 and CDR2 are drawn from the germline V gene: SGHTA, FQGNSA. V drops 4 bases and J drops 5 bases, leaving 11 bases in between. The CDR3 holds 13 amino acids from the cysteine to the phenylalanine. Of the read, only the CDR3 DNA is kept; its 39 bases are in frame from base 1.

The chain joins TRBV7-2 to TRBJ2-5; no D gene call is confident. This sequence originates from a human donor in good health (CMV status not recorded). Some clones in this sample may be carry-over from other donors' samples. Material: cultured PBMCs, obtained from culture after CMV antigen stimulation. Here the CDR3 is given as CASSYEWAETQYF. Read as DNA, the sequence is TGTGCCAGCAGCTACGAATGGGCGGAGACCCAGTACTTC. Full variable domain (CDR3 extended with the reference TRBV7-2 and TRBJ2-5 proteins): GAGVSQSPSNKVTEKGKDVELRCDPISGHTALYWYRQSLGQGLEFLIYFQGNSAPDKSGLPSDRFSAERTGGSVSTLTIQRTQQEDSAVYLCASSYEWAETQYFGPGTRLLVL.